This TCR beta chain was sequenced during a study of CD8+CD57+ T cells in acquired aplastic anemia. About the study: Mean DNA quantity obtained from sorted CD4+ and CD8+ cells was 3 to 3.5 ug. Study-wide points: Some 31 shared CD8+ CDR3s appeared highly expressed within patients' immunodominant clones.

The CDR3 consists of 11 residues. V was clipped by 2 bases and J by 7 bases, with 3 bases between them. From germline, CDR1 is GTSNPN and CDR2 SVGIG (reference sequence). Patients chosen for sequencing had CD8+CD57+ cells that had expanded, as shown by flow cytometry. Severe acquired aplastic anemia was present in all patients. According to the study, genomic DNA was the template for TCR beta VDJ and CDR3 profiling. TCRdb ran MiXCR on the reads and lists one entry per CDR3 protein. The sample lists hundreds of thousands of distinct CDR3 sequences, around 30% occurring once. In regard to this clonotype: Its specificity is unknown.

V gene TRBV30 combines with J gene TRBJ1-6; D remains unclear. This TCR was recovered from a human donor with aplastic anemia. The sequencing sample was made of sorted CD4+, CD8+, or CD8+CD57+ T cells (not recorded which) from PBMCs. CDR3 sequence (DNA): TGTGCCTGGAGTCTAAATTCACCCCTCCACTTT. Protein product: CAWSLNSPLHF.